The 27 T cell receptor beta chains reported below all come from one sample, sequenced in a study of T cells in Graves' hyperthyroidism and ophthalmopathy. Amplification of TCR beta CDR3 regions was performed using RNA transcripts as template. With the HTBI primer set, the TCR CDR3 went through a first round of RT-PCR. TCRdb fed the multiplex PCR reads into MiXCR, producing one record per CDR3 protein. In the table there are a few hundred thousand distinct CDR3 sequences, approximately 15% of which are singletons. Sequencing was performed on blood. The source is a woman in her thirties or forties with Graves' ophthalmopathy.

This clonotype appeared many times. The chain employs TRBV28 and TRBJ2-3; TRBD2 agrees at 7 bases. CDR3 length: 15 amino acids. CDR1 MDHEN and CDR2 SYDVKM come from the germline V gene. V shed 6 bases and J 3 bases; nucleotides not matched to a gene: 9. This CDR3 reads CASRPRGGVTDTQYF. The CDR3, as DNA: TGTGCCAGCAGACCCCGGGGAGGGGTAACAGATACGCAGTATTTT.

The chain is built from TRBV29-1 and TRBJ2-2; no reliable D call. The CDR3 is 10 residues long. The V gene's germline CDR1 is SQVTM and CDR2 ANQGSEA. Trimming removed 4 bases from V and 7 bases from J, with 4 bases in between. The CDR3 DNA follows: TGCAGCGTTGGTGTCGGGGAGCTGTTTTTT. Translating gives CSVGVGELFF.

The chain recombines TRBV20-1 with TRBJ1-2, with a possible D match to TRBD1 (5 bases). The CDR3 is 13 residues long. V lost 6 bases and J lost 3, with 14 bases in between. Per germline, CDR1 DFQATT and CDR2 SNEGSKA (reference sequence). CDR3 sequence reads: CSAPGNGYYGYTF. DNA for the CDR3: TGCAGTGCACCAGGGAATGGATACTATGGCTACACCTTC.

This clonotype was seen just once. The chain carries TRBV12-3 or TRBV12-4 and TRBJ1-1; D unclear. Trimming removed 3 bases at V and 4 bases at J, with 12 bases between. The CDR3 length is 14 residues. The CDR3: CASSFWTGSTEAFF. The CDR3 DNA reads TGTGCCAGCAGTTTCTGGACGGGGAGCACTGAAGCTTTCTTT.

This clonotype appeared a few times. The rearrangement joins TRBV3-1 to TRBJ2-5; a possible D gene is TRBD2 (5 bases). With 1 base removed from V and 5 bases from J, the gap between germline ends came to 20 bases. Germline V gene data show CDR1 as LGHDT and CDR2 as YNNKEL (reference sequence). The CDR3 runs 17 residues. CDR3 protein: CASSQVRDFLTGETQYF. The CDR3 nucleotides are TGTGCCAGCAGCCAAGTAAGAGACTTTTTAACGGGGGAGACCCAGTACTTC.

This clonotype was counted between two and nine times. The CDR3 DNA sequence: TGTGCCAGCAGTCTAATCCAGGCTCGGGTCGAGCAGTACTTC. It translates to CASSLIQARVEQYF. V gene TRBV12-3 or TRBV12-4 combines with J gene TRBJ2-7; D ambiguous. Between the trimmed V and J ends, which lost 5 bases and 6 bases, there was a span of 17 bases. The CDR3 runs to 14 residues.

In this sample, this clonotype turned up many times. The J gene is TRBJ1-1, the V gene TRBV6-1, with a tentative D call TRBD1 (6 bases). With 7 bases removed from V and 7 bases from J, the gap between germline ends came to 16 bases. The length of the CDR3 is 13 residues. Germline assignment: CDR1 MNHNS and CDR2 SASEGT. The CDR3 DNA reads TGTGCCAGCACGGGGGGCTACGAGGGTGAAGCTTTCTTT. This codes for CASTGGYEGEAFF.

A few counts support this clonotype. The DNA for the CDR3 is TGCAGTGCTGGTGGCAGGGGGGGCTCCGGGGAGCTGTTTTTT. Encoded protein: CSAGGRGGSGELFF. The chain carries TRBV20-1 and TRBJ2-2; D may correspond to TRBD1 or TRBD2 (7 bases each). Trimming stripped 5 bases from V and 6 bases from J, with 16 bases between. The germline CDR1 and CDR2 sequences are DFQATT and SNEGSKA (reference sequence). This CDR3 contains 14 residues.

This clonotype was seen more than once but under ten times. This chain connects TRBV12-3 or TRBV12-4 to TRBJ1-4; D remains ambiguous. V was pared by 3 bases and J by 3 bases, with 8 bases between. CDR3 length: 14 amino acids. CDR3 sequence reads: CASSLGSSNEKLFF. DNA for the CDR3: TGTGCCAGCAGTTTGGGCAGCTCTAATGAAAAACTGTTTTTT.

This clonotype was recorded many times. The chain couples TRBV7-9 to TRBJ2-7; 10 nucleotides align to TRBD2. The trim removed 2 bases at V and 6 bases at J, leaving 10 bases unmatched. Germline V gives CDR1 SEHNR, CDR2 FQNEAQ (reference sequence). This CDR3 has 16 residues. The CDR3 loop is CASSLRRTSGPSEQYF. CDR3 DNA sequence: TGTGCCAGCAGCTTACGGAGGACTAGCGGACCTTCCGAGCAGTACTTC.

To note about this clonotype: A much bigger clone sits one base away, suggesting this may be a read error. This chain joins TRBV7-2 and TRBJ1-1; D not resolved. Trimming stripped 2 bases from V and 6 bases from J, with 10 bases between. The CDR3 extends over 13 amino acids. Per the germline V gene, CDR1 is SGHTA and CDR2 is FQGNSA. The CDR3 DNA sequence: TGTGCCAGCAGCTTACCCGGACGGCCTGAAGCTTTCTTT. It is translated as CASSLPGRPEAFF.

This clonotype was counted between two and nine times. The CDR3 loop reads CSVSVLAGDPGELFF. CDR3 DNA sequence: TGCAGCGTTTCCGTACTAGCGGGAGATCCCGGGGAGCTGTTTTTT. The gene calls are TRBV29-1 and TRBJ2-2; 11 bases fit TRBD2. The V segment lost 5 bases and the J segment 6 bases; nucleotides outside the gene matches: 8. CDR3 length: 15 amino acids. Germline CDR1 is SQVTM and CDR2 is ANQGSEA.

This clonotype has at least ten counts. This chain uses TRBV3-1 with TRBJ1-1; 7 bases map to TRBD1. This CDR3 comprises 14 residues. J was trimmed by 3 bases and V by 2 bases; bases with no gene match: 3. Germline V gene sequence: CDR1 LGHDT, CDR2 YNNKEL (reference sequence). CDR3 sequence: CASSQRGGHTEAFF. CDR3 DNA sequence: TGTGCCAGCAGCCAACGAGGGGGCCACACTGAAGCTTTCTTT.

The chain employs TRBV29-1 and TRBJ2-7; TRBD1 matches at 7 bases. V shed 4 bases, J shed 0 bases, and the junction held 6 bases outside the gene matches. The CDR3 covers 14 residues. Germline assignment: CDR1 SQVTM and CDR2 ANQGSEA. CDR3 in amino acids: CSVAGTDFSYEQYF. DNA for the CDR3: TGCAGCGTTGCAGGGACAGACTTCTCCTACGAGCAGTACTTC.

In its sample, this clonotype was seen once. This may stem from a read error, because a much larger clone lies one nucleotide away. This rearrangement joins TRBV28 to TRBJ2-1, with D maybe TRBD2 (6 bases). Trimming removed 4 bases at V and 5 bases at J, with 30 bases between. Germline CDR1 MDHEN, CDR2 SYDVKM. The length of the CDR3 is 20 residues. CDR3 loop: CASSCSWTRGLLHPNNEQFF. In DNA form, the CDR3 reads TGTGCCAGCAGTTGCTCGTGGACGAGAGGACTACTTCACCCGAACAATGAGCAGTTCTTC.

This clonotype was counted only a few times. The V call is TRBV4-1, the J call TRBJ2-1, with D possibly matching TRBD2 (7 bases). V gave up 0 bases and J gave up 8 bases, with 17 bases separating them. Germline CDR1 is MGHRA and CDR2 is YSYEKL. The CDR3 contains 16 residues. The CDR3 reads CASSQEGGARRDEQFF. The CDR3 DNA reads as TGCGCCAGCAGCCAAGAGGGGGGGGCCAGGAGGGATGAGCAGTTCTTC.

About this clonotype: Germline is not matched at one junction end, which may reflect a read error. The gene calls are TRBV9 and TRBJ2-3; D is unclear. This CDR3 region has 14 residues. Germline V gene lookup returns CDR1 SGDLS and CDR2 YYNGEE. CDR3 nucleotide sequence: TGTGCCGGCAGCGTTGGGCCATCCACAGATACGCAGTATTTT. Translation: CAGSVGPSTDTQYF.

This clonotype was picked up a small number of times. V usage is TRBV9 and J usage is TRBJ1-4; a possible D gene is TRBD1 (5 bases). The CDR3 contains 14 residues. CDR1 SGDLS and CDR2 YYNGEE come from the germline V gene. Trimming cost V 0 bases and J 6 bases, with 9 bases left between them. CDR3 nucleotide sequence: TGTGCCAGCAGCGTAGCCCAGGGAGATGAAAAACTGTTTTTT. The encoded protein is CASSVAQGDEKLFF.

The rearrangement links TRBV6-1 to TRBJ1-5; possible D gene TRBD1, 6 bases. The V gene's germline CDR1 is MNHNS and CDR2 SASEGT. This CDR3 region has 15 residues. Deletions cut 8 bases from V and 6 bases from J, with 20 bases between. CDR3 coding DNA: TGTGCCAGCCACGAAGGACAGTTCGTTAGTCAGCCCCAGCATTTT. Translating gives CASHEGQFVSQPQHF.

This clonotype has ten or more counts. The chain employs TRBV7-9 and TRBJ2-5, with D maybe TRBD1 (6 bases). The CDR3 has 13 residues. The germline gives CDR1 SEHNR, CDR2 FQNEAQ (reference sequence). The germline V and J ends were trimmed by 9 bases and 0 bases, with 11 bases remaining between them. The CDR3 loop is CASTTGYQETQYF. CDR3 nucleotide sequence: TGTGCCAGTACTACAGGGTACCAAGAGACCCAGTACTTC. The full variable domain, its missing parts supplied by reference TRBV7-9 and TRBJ2-5, is DTGVSQNPRHKITKRGQNVTFRCDPISEHNRLYWYRQTLGQGPEFLTYFQNEAQLEKSRLLSDRFSAERPKGSFSTLEIQRTEQGDSAMYLCASTTGYQETQYFGPGTRLLVL.

This clonotype came up once. This chain joins TRBV6-2 or TRBV6-3 and TRBJ2-5, with a possible D match to TRBD1 (5 bases). CDR1 and CDR2 from the germline V gene are MNHEY and SVGEGT. V lost 0 bases, J lost 2 bases, and 22 bases lay in between. CDR3 length: 19 residues. CDR3 residues: CASSYSPGPRIGEQETQYF. The CDR3 DNA sequence: TGTGCCAGCAGTTACTCGCCGGGCCCTAGGATAGGGGAACAAGAGACCCAGTACTTC.

This clonotype occurred many times. This chain uses TRBV18 with TRBJ2-2; D gene uncertain. CDR3 length: 13 amino acids. CDR1 KGHSH and CDR2 LQKENI come from the germline V gene. V dropped 5 bases and J dropped 0 bases, with 4 bases sitting between them. The chain's CDR3 is CASSGSNTGELFF. The CDR3 DNA is TGTGCCAGCTCAGGCTCGAACACCGGGGAGCTGTTTTTT.

The J gene is TRBJ2-3, the V gene TRBV6-1, with a weak D call TRBD2 (6 bases). The CDR3 extends over 14 amino acids. Germline V gives CDR1 MNHNS, CDR2 SASEGT. Deletions cut 7 bases from V and 5 bases from J, with 16 bases between. The CDR3 DNA reads TGTGCCAGCACCCCAATGGGGGGAAAAGATACGCAGTATTTT. Translating it yields CASTPMGGKDTQYF.

In its sample, this clonotype was seen many times. CDR3 sequence reads: CATSRVADRTNEKLFF. The CDR3 DNA is TGTGCCACCAGCAGAGTTGCAGATAGAACTAATGAAAAACTGTTTTTT. The gene calls are TRBV15 and TRBJ1-4, with D unresolved. The CDR3 covers 16 residues. Trimming cost V 1 base and J 1 base, with 10 bases left between them. From germline, CDR1 is LNHNV and CDR2 YYDKDF (reference sequence).

CDR3 coding DNA: TGTGCCAGCAGTTCTTCCCTGCTAGCGGGAGGCAACACCGGGGAGCTGTTTTTT. It yields the protein CASSSSLLAGGNTGELFF. The chain joins TRBV5-4 to TRBJ2-2, with 11 bases identical to TRBD2. V shed 5 bases, J shed 2 bases, and the junction held 11 bases outside the gene matches. This CDR3 contains 18 residues. Germline CDR1 reads SGHNT; CDR2 reads YYREEE (reference sequence). Full variable domain (remainder filled in from reference TRBV5-4 and TRBJ2-2): ETGVTQSPTHLIKTRGQQVTLRCSSQSGHNTVSWYQQALGQGPQFIFQYYREEENGRGNFPPRFSGLQFPNYSSELNVNALELDDSALYLCASSSSLLAGGNTGELFFGEGSRLTVL.

The chain couples TRBV24-1 to TRBJ2-3; D gene unclear. CDR1 and CDR2 (germline): KGHDR, SFDVKD. This CDR3 contains 12 residues. Trimming left V 6 bases short and J 4 bases short, with 7 bases between. CDR3 DNA sequence: TGTGCCACCAGTAACCTTGCAGATACGCAGTATTTT. Amino acid sequence: CATSNLADTQYF.

This clonotype was counted only a few times. This rearrangement joins TRBV7-2 to TRBJ1-2, with TRBD1 as a possible D gene (6 bases). From germline, CDR1 is SGHTA and CDR2 FQGNSA. The CDR3 runs 15 residues. The V gene lost 5 bases and the J gene lost 6 bases, with 19 bases spanning the gap. The DNA of the CDR3 is TGTGCCAGCAGCACATTCAAAGGGGGAGAGAATGGCTACACCTTC. It specifies CASSTFKGGENGYTF.